Below, 25 T cell receptor beta chains from the same sample are listed, as sequenced in a study of blood T cell repertoires in COVID-19. Here immunoSEQ multiplex PCR was the method, and the copy in TCRdb shows in-frame clones only, minus some. The data contain 55,000 to 90,000 clones, 84% of them singletons. The sequencing sample was made of peripheral blood. These receptors were taken from an older woman with acute or convalescent COVID-19.

The J gene is TRBJ2-3, the V gene TRBV9; TRBD1 might be the D (6 bases). The CDR3 consists of 16 residues. Trimming stripped 0 bases from V and 5 bases from J, with 16 bases between. Germline V gene data show CDR1 as SGDLS and CDR2 as YYNGEE. DNA for the CDR3: TGTGCCAGCAGCGTAGCTACAGGGTCCCCGGAAGATACGCAGTATTTT. Its translation is CASSVATGSPEDTQYF.

This clone has a handful of counts. This chain connects TRBV3-1 (or the pseudogene TRBV3-2) to TRBJ2-1, with TRBD2 identical over 9 bases. The junction had 7 bases not matched to a gene; V was cut back by 3 bases and J by 4 bases. Germline loops: CDR1 LGHDT, CDR2 YNNKEL (reference sequence). The CDR3 has 16 amino acids. The chain's CDR3 is CASSHSERGAYNEQFF. DNA of the CDR3: TGTGCCAGCAGCCATTCGGAGCGGGGGGCTTACAATGAGCAGTTCTTC.

This chain joins TRBV7-9 and TRBJ1-5, with TRBD1 matching over 10 bases. In germline, CDR1 is SEHNR, CDR2 FQNEAQ (reference sequence). The CDR3 runs 18 residues. The ends lost 5 bases at V and 0 bases at J; junction bases unmatched: 10. Written as DNA, the CDR3 is TGTGCCAGCAGCAATACCGGGACAGGGGATTTTAGCAATCAGCCCCAGCATTTT. Translating gives CASSNTGTGDFSNQPQHF.

The chain links TRBV7-9 to TRBJ2-1; possibly TRBD2 for D (6 bases). This CDR3 is built from 14 residues. V was trimmed by 5 bases and J by 8 bases, leaving 16 bases between them. From germline, CDR1 is SEHNR and CDR2 FQNEAQ (reference sequence). CDR3 sequence (DNA): TGTGCCAGCAGCCCCGGGACTCACGGGGATGAGCAGTTCTTC. This translates into CASSPGTHGDEQFF.

This chain connects TRBV3-1 (or the pseudogene TRBV3-2) to TRBJ2-5; tentative D call: TRBD2 (6 bases). Germline CDR1 is LGHDT and CDR2 is YNNKEL (reference sequence). The CDR3 consists of 13 residues. Trimming shortened V by 6 bases and J by 4 bases, and 12 bases separated the two germline ends. The CDR3 reads CASRTSIGETQYF. CDR3 bases: TGTGCCAGCAGGACTAGTATAGGAGAGACCCAGTACTTC.

The sample holds a few counts of this clone. The chain links TRBV6-1 to TRBJ1-2; 10 bases match TRBD1. J lost 5 bases, V lost 3 bases, and 12 bases had no gene match. The V gene's germline CDR1 is MNHNS and CDR2 SASEGT. This CDR3 is 17 amino acids long. The DNA of the CDR3 is TGTGCCAGCAGTGAGAAGGGATGGGGACAGGGGTCTTATGGCTACACCTTC. Amino acid sequence: CASSEKGWGQGSYGYTF.

This chain connects TRBV19 to TRBJ2-3; D not certain. Per the germline V gene, CDR1 is LNHDA and CDR2 is SQIVND (reference sequence). V shed 1 base and J shed 3 bases, with 8 bases lying between them. This CDR3 has 14 residues. The CDR3 nucleotides are TGTGCCAGTAGTATAGGCACATCGACAGATACGCAGTATTTT. Translation gives CASSIGTSTDTQYF.

This clone has only one observation. CDR3 region: CAISTGQGTNTEAFF. The CDR3 coding sequence is TGTGCCATCAGTACTGGACAGGGAACGAACACTGAAGCTTTCTTT. The J gene is TRBJ1-1, the V gene TRBV10-3; TRBD1 agrees at 8 bases. The ends lost 5 bases at V and 1 base at J; junction bases unmatched: 6. Germline assignment: CDR1 ENHRY and CDR2 SYGVKD. The CDR3 has 15 amino acids.

The chain combines TRBV9 with TRBJ1-2, with TRBD1 matching over 8 bases. Trimming removed 1 base from V and 2 bases from J; junction bases left unmatched: 4. CDR1 is SGDLS, CDR2 YYNGEE, per germline. The CDR3 consists of 15 residues. CDR3 in amino acids: CASSVQGAGNYGYTF. In nucleotides, the CDR3 is TGTGCCAGCAGCGTACAGGGGGCAGGCAACTATGGCTACACCTTC.

CDR3 residues: CASSSGGSNEQFF. The CDR3, as DNA: TGTGCCAGCAGCTCAGGGGGCTCGAATGAGCAGTTCTTC. The chain couples TRBV5-6 to TRBJ2-1; 8 bases match TRBD1. The germline V gene encodes CDR1 SGHDT and CDR2 YYEEEE. This CDR3 region has 13 residues. The V segment lost 3 bases and the J segment 7 bases; nucleotides outside the gene matches: 3.

This chain connects TRBV10-1 to TRBJ2-7; 9 nucleotides line up with TRBD1. CDR1 and CDR2 from the germline V gene are WNHNN and SYGVQD (reference sequence). There are 15 residues in the CDR3. With V trimmed by 4 bases and J by 3 bases, 7 bases remained unmatched. CDR3 in amino acids: CASSAGTGNRYEQYF. DNA of the CDR3: TGCGCCAGCAGTGCCGGGACAGGGAACCGCTACGAGCAGTACTTC.

The CDR3 sequence is CASSPTPGATYEQYF. For the CDR3, the DNA is TGTGCCAGCAGCCCTACTCCGGGAGCCACCTACGAGCAGTACTTC. This chain links TRBV5-5 with TRBJ2-7, with a weak D call TRBD2 (6 bases). Germline assignment: CDR1 SGHKS and CDR2 YYEKEE (reference sequence). The CDR3 loop spans 15 amino acids. Between the trimmed V and J ends, which lost 4 bases and 2 bases, there was a span of 16 bases.

The chain is built from TRBV13 and TRBJ1-2; D is possibly TRBD1 (5 bases). CDR1 is PRHDT and CDR2 is FYEKMQ in the germline V gene (reference sequence). This CDR3 spans 15 amino acids. V was clipped by 4 bases and J by 3 bases, with 15 bases between them. CDR3 region: CASSYGGGEDYGYTF. CDR3 bases: TGTGCCAGCAGCTATGGCGGGGGTGAAGACTATGGCTACACCTTC.

The chain couples TRBV2 to TRBJ2-7; 13 positions match TRBD2. This CDR3 has 18 amino acids. Germline CDR1 reads SNHLY; CDR2 reads FYNNEI. J gave up 5 bases and V 6 bases, and 16 bases lay outside the gene matches. CDR3 bases: TGTGCCAGCAGGGGGTCCTTAACACGGGGACTAGCGGGGCACGAGCAGTACTTC. This codes for CASRGSLTRGLAGHEQYF.

This clone was recorded once. The genes are TRBV28 and TRBJ2-3, with TRBD2 matching over 7 bases. This CDR3 spans 15 amino acids. Trimming at V came to 3 bases and at J to 2 bases, leaving 5 bases not matched to a gene. Germline V lookup: CDR1 MDHEN, CDR2 SYDVKM. The CDR3, as DNA: TGTGCCAGCAGTTTGGGGGGGATGGTCACAGATACGCAGTATTTT. It is translated as CASSLGGMVTDTQYF.

The CDR3 DNA follows: TGTGCCAGCAGTTGGGTGAGGACAGGGGGCACAGATACGCAGTATTTT. Protein product: CASSWVRTGGTDTQYF. This rearrangement joins TRBV27 to TRBJ2-3; 9 nucleotides match TRBD1. This CDR3 is built from 16 residues. V shed 4 bases and J 1 base; nucleotides not matched to a gene: 6. Germline CDR1 is MNHEY and CDR2 is SMNVEV (reference sequence).

The chain has TRBV5-5 and TRBJ1-1, with no clear D. This CDR3 spans 13 amino acids. CDR1 SGHKS and CDR2 YYEKEE come from the germline V gene (reference sequence). The germline V and J ends were trimmed by 2 bases and 2 bases, with 7 bases remaining between them. This CDR3 reads CASSFRGNTEAFF. CDR3 nucleotides: TGTGCCAGCAGCTTTCGAGGAAACACTGAAGCTTTCTTT.

This chain connects TRBV5-1 to TRBJ2-2, with D perhaps matching TRBD1 (5 bases). Germline V lookup: CDR1 SGHRS, CDR2 YFSETQ. The CDR3 has 15 amino acids. V was cut by 1 base and J by 0 bases, with 7 bases left in between. This chain's CDR3 is CASSLSGTNTGELFF. DNA of the CDR3: TGCGCCAGCAGCTTGTCAGGGACGAACACCGGGGAGCTGTTTTTT.

V and J are TRBV11-1 and TRBJ1-1, with 7 bases that match TRBD1. Germline lookup yields CDR1 SGHAT and CDR2 FQDESV (reference sequence). V dropped 5 bases and J dropped 10; count of bases not matched to a gene: 10. CDR3 length equals 13 residues. The CDR3 here is CASSLGTASPAFF. For the CDR3, the DNA is TGTGCCAGCAGCCTGGGGACAGCGAGCCCAGCTTTCTTT. The complete variable domain, with remaining parts taken from reference TRBV11-1 and TRBJ1-1, reads EAEVAQSPRYKITEKSQAVAFWCDPISGHATLYWYRQILGQGPELLVQFQDESVVDDSQLPKDRFSAERLKGVDSTLKIQPAELGDSAMYLCASSLGTASPAFFGQGTRLTVV.

J is TRBJ1-1 and V is TRBV6-5, with 7 bases aligning to TRBD1. With 7 bases clipped from V and 2 bases from J, the junction kept 7 bases outside the gene matches. The CDR3 covers 14 residues. Per the germline V gene, CDR1 is MNHEY and CDR2 is SVGAGI. In DNA, the CDR3 is TGTGCCAGCAAGACAGGGCAGGGAAACACTGAAGCTTTCTTT. This encodes CASKTGQGNTEAFF.

This clone was found once. This chain links TRBV20-1 with TRBJ1-5; D gene uncertain. The CDR3 has 11 residues. Between the trimmed V and J ends, which lost 5 bases and 4 bases, there was a span of 6 bases. Per the germline V gene, CDR1 is DFQATT and CDR2 is SNEGSKA (reference sequence). The CDR3 DNA sequence: TGCAGTGCTGCCAGTAATCAGCCCCAGCATTTT. As protein: CSAASNQPQHF.

The chain joins TRBV10-2 to TRBJ2-7; 7 nucleotides agree with TRBD2. The V and J ends lost 2 bases and 2 bases, in that order; junction bases with no gene match: 0. Germline V gene sequence: CDR1 WSHSY, CDR2 SAAADI. The CDR3 contains 13 residues. The CDR3 loop reads CASSEGLAYEQYF. CDR3 nucleotides: TGCGCCAGCAGTGAGGGACTAGCCTACGAGCAGTACTTC.

The rearrangement joins TRBV29-1 to TRBJ1-2; D is undetermined. The germline gives CDR1 SQVTM, CDR2 ANQGSEA. V was pared by 1 base and J by 2 bases, with 11 bases between. The CDR3 sequence is 14 residues long. The CDR3 coding sequence is TGCAGCGTTGAAGGCGCGGGAGGGAACTATGGCTACACCTTC. Translation: CSVEGAGGNYGYTF.

The chain employs TRBV19 and TRBJ2-1, with TRBD1 matching over 8 bases. The CDR3 has 14 residues. With 7 bases clipped from V and 4 bases from J, the junction kept 6 bases outside the gene matches. CDR1 and CDR2 (germline): LNHDA, SQIVND (reference sequence). The CDR3, as DNA: TGTGCCAGTAAGAACAGGGGGGCATACAATGAGCAGTTCTTC. Protein: CASKNRGAYNEQFF.

The rearrangement joins TRBV6-5 to TRBJ1-4, with TRBD1 as a possible D gene (5 bases). V was cut by 6 bases and J by 7 bases, with 15 bases left in between. The CDR3 is 14 amino acids. Germline V CDR1 and CDR2: MNHEY, SVGAGI. This CDR3 is CASRPRGKGEKLFF. The CDR3 nucleotides are TGTGCCAGCAGGCCAAGGGGAAAGGGTGAAAAACTGTTTTTT.